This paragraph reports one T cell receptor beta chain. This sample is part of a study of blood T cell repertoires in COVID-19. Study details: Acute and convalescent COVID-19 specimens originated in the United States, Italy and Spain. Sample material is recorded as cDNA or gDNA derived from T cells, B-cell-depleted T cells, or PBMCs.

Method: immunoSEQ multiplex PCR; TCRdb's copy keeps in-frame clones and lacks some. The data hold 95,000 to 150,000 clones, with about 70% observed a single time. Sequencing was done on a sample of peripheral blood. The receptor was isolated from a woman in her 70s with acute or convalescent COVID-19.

CDR3 region: CASSTKQGNQPQHF. CDR3 bases: TGTGCCAGCAGTACCAAACAGGGGAATCAGCCCCAGCATTTT. The chain carries TRBV6-6 and TRBJ1-5; 7 bases are shared with TRBD1. The CDR3 extends over 14 amino acids. Trimming cost V 5 bases and J 4 bases; bases outside gene matches: 5. In germline, CDR1 is MNHNY, CDR2 SVGAGI (reference sequence).